Presented here are 10 T cell receptor beta chains from one specimen sequenced in a study of CD8+ T cells in alopecia areata. The authors sorted pooled cutaneous lymph node cells using CD4, CD8alpha, NKG2D, NKG2ACE and other markers. As the sequencing template, cDNA was produced by extracting RNA and reverse transcribing it. Sequenced by immunoSEQ multiplex PCR; TCRdb stores in-frame clones only, minus some. The sample shows about 270,000 clones, none of them appearing just once. Sequenced input: CD4+ T cells sorted from a lymph node. The receptors were sampled from a C3H/HeJ mouse with alopecia areata. Strain haplotype (MHC): H2-k.

This clone was counted only a few times. All gene names here are mouse names. Read sequence stops 4 residues before the CDR3 end, and the germline J gene provides the missing end. This chain joins TRBV19 and TRBJ2-2; 9 bases fit TRBD2. CDR3 length: 16 residues. The germline gives CDR1 FNHDT, CDR2 SITEND (reference sequence). Unmatched junction bases numbered 5, after V lost 4 bases and J lost 1 base. The CDR3 loop is CASSPGTGRNTGQLYF. CDR3 bases read: TGTGCCAGCAGTCCTGGGACTGGGAGAAACACCGGG. The full variable domain, with the rest looked up from reference TRBV19 and TRBJ2-2, is GGIITQTPKFLIGQEGQKLTLKCQQNFNHDTMYWYRQDSGKGLRLIYYSITENDLQKGDLSEGYDASREKKSSFSLTVTSAQKNEMAVFLCASSPGTGRNTGQLYFGEGSKLTVL.

About this clone: Gene labels here are mouse ones. Sequencing ends 4 residues short of the CDR3 end; the germline J gene provides the rest. J is TRBJ1-1 and V is TRBV13-1; 9 bases map to TRBD1. Germline V gene lookup returns CDR1 NSHNY and CDR2 SYGAGN. The CDR3 spans 14 residues. The part of the CDR3 DNA that was read is TGTGCCAGCAGTGATGTGGGACAGGGACCA. Translated: CASSDVGQGP. The whole CDR3 sequence is CASSDVGQGPEVFF.

Of note for this clone: Genes and germline come from the mouse. The CDR3 end is not reached by the read, which stops 4 residues before it; the germline J gene fills it in. Other DNA sequences in the sample encode the same CDR3. V gene TRBV13-2 combines with J gene TRBJ2-7; 9 nucleotides agree with TRBD2. This CDR3 region has 15 residues. With 0 bases clipped from V and 3 bases from J, the junction kept 4 bases outside the gene matches. Germline V gene data show CDR1 as NNHNN and CDR2 as SYGAGS (reference sequence). CDR3 sequence: CASGDAGWGGYEQYF. CDR3 DNA, as far as it was read: TGTGCCAGCGGTGATGCAGGCTGGGGGGGCTAT.

On this clone itself: Since a much larger clone is just one base distant, this may be a read error. Gene names and germline refer to mouse. Read sequence stops 3 residues before the CDR3 end, and the germline J gene provides the missing end. Other DNA variants within this sample encode the same CDR3. V is TRBV13-1 and J is TRBJ1-6, with 7 bases that match TRBD1. TRBJ1-6 is annotated as an ORF whose role is uncertain. The junction had 0 bases not matched to a gene; V was cut back by 5 bases and J by 4 bases. Germline CDR1 NSHNY, CDR2 SYGAGN. The CDR3 has 13 residues. The covered CDR3 bases are TGTGCCAGCAGACAGGGGTATAATTCGCCC. Translation: CASRQGYNSP. The full CDR3 reads CASRQGYNSPLYF.

A remark on this clone: Gene names and germline refer to mouse. The DNA ends 4 residues before the CDR3 does, and the rest of the CDR3 is filled in from the germline J gene. V usage is TRBV19 and J usage is TRBJ1-2; the D gene is possibly TRBD1 (5 bases). From germline, CDR1 is FNHDT and CDR2 SITEND (reference sequence). The CDR3 loop spans 13 amino acids. Trimming stripped 3 bases from V and 2 bases from J, with 8 bases between. The DNA read from the CDR3 is TGTGCCAGCAGTAAGGCAGGGAACTCC. Translation: CASSKAGNS. The full CDR3 protein reads CASSKAGNSDYTF.

With regard to this clone: The germline and genes are mouse ones. The read is 4 residues too short to cover the CDR3 end, so that end is filled in from the germline J gene. The chain is built from TRBV13-1 and TRBJ2-2; TRBD1 is a possible D gene (6 bases). Trimming pared 2 bases from V and 1 base from J, leaving 9 bases between. The CDR3 contains 15 residues. Germline V gene sequence: CDR1 NSHNY, CDR2 SYGAGN. Incomplete CDR3 DNA: TGTGCCAGCAGTGAAAACAGGGAAAACACCGGG. This gives the protein CASSENRENTG. The full CDR3 protein is CASSENRENTGQLYF.

This clone was seen a handful of times. Each gene name is a mouse one. The DNA ends 4 residues before the CDR3 does, and the rest of the CDR3 is filled in from the germline J gene. This chain links TRBV1 with TRBJ2-1, with 7 bases aligning to TRBD2. The V gene end was trimmed by 0 bases and the J gene end by 2 bases; junction bases not matched to a gene: 4. The CDR3 length is 16 residues. Per the germline V gene, CDR1 is NSQYPW and CDR2 is LRSPGD (reference sequence). This chain's CDR3 is CTCSADIWGYYAEQFF. CDR3 bases read: TGCACCTGCAGTGCAGATATCTGGGGGTACTATGCT.

This clone showed up just a few times. These gene names are mouse names. The CDR3 end falls 4 residues outside the read, so it is completed with the germline J gene. The V gene is TRBV5, the J gene TRBJ1-2, with 8 bases that match TRBD1. This CDR3 is 15 amino acids long. CDR1 LGHNA and CDR2 YNLKQL come from the germline V gene (reference sequence). With V trimmed by 4 bases and J by 3 bases, 7 bases remained unmatched. The sequenced part of the CDR3 DNA is TGTGCCAGCAGCCCTCGGACAGGGCGGGACTCC. Its translation: CASSPRTGRDS. The whole CDR3 sequence is CASSPRTGRDSDYTF.

This clone was picked up a small number of times. Mouse germline and gene names are used. The CDR3 region is CASGNRAAETLYF. Incomplete CDR3 DNA: TGTGCCAGCGGGAACAGGGCTGCAGAA. The gene calls are TRBV13-1 and TRBJ2-3; tentatively, D is TRBD1 (6 bases). Read sequence stops 4 residues before the CDR3 end, and the germline J gene provides the missing end. Between the trimmed V and J ends, which lost 7 bases and 2 bases, there was a span of 11 bases. The CDR3 runs 13 residues. CDR1 and CDR2 (germline): NSHNY, SYGAGN.

A few counts support this clone. Mouse names are used for the genes. The read terminates 4 residues ahead of where the CDR3 ends, so the germline J gene completes it. The same CDR3 is also encoded by other DNA sequences in this sample. The chain recombines TRBV13-1 with TRBJ1-2, with a tentative D call TRBD1 (5 bases). Trimming removed 2 bases at V and 3 bases at J, with 8 bases between. This CDR3 is 13 amino acids long. Germline CDR1 reads NSHNY; CDR2 reads SYGAGN. The sequenced part of the CDR3 DNA is TGTGCCAGCAGTGACGTAGGGGACTCC. It yields the protein CASSDVGDS. The whole CDR3 protein is CASSDVGDSDYTF.